Below are 18 T cell receptor beta chains sequenced from a single sample in a study of T cell repertoires in MIS-A myocarditis. The protocol was immunoSEQ multiplex PCR, while the TCRdb copy is restricted to in-frame clones and leaves out a portion. The data hold about 15,000 clones, with about 67% observed a single time. The sample was left ventricle heart tissue obtained at autopsy. The receptors were sampled from a man aged 18 to 30 with fulminant myocarditis from multisystem inflammatory syndrome in adults (MIS-A) after COVID-19.

This chain links TRBV9 with TRBJ2-6; no definite D call. Germline lookup yields CDR1 SGDLS and CDR2 YYNGEE. V was cut by 3 bases and J by 0 bases, with 4 bases left in between. This CDR3 is 14 amino acids long. CDR3 DNA: TGTGCCAGCAGCGGGCTCTCTGGGGCCAACGTCCTGACTTTC. Translating gives CASSGLSGANVLTF.

The rearrangement links TRBV30 to TRBJ2-1; D is undetermined. CDR3 size: 12 residues. Trimming took 1 base from V and 14 from J, leaving 15 bases between them. The germline V gene has CDR1 GTSNPN and CDR2 SVGIG (reference sequence). CDR3 region: CAWSGLMYQEFF. The CDR3 DNA follows: TGTGCCTGGAGTGGTCTGATGTATCAGGAGTTCTTC.

This clone was observed once. The rearrangement uses TRBV7-9 and TRBJ1-1, with D possibly matching TRBD1 (5 bases). This CDR3 is built from 17 residues. The V gene lost 6 bases and the J gene lost 1 base, with 21 bases spanning the gap. Germline lookup yields CDR1 SEHNR and CDR2 FQNEAQ (reference sequence). The DNA for the CDR3 is TGTGCCAGCAGGGTGGCGGCCTCGGTTCAGGGGAACACTGAAGCTTTCTTT. Amino acids: CASRVAASVQGNTEAFF.

The gene calls are TRBV2 and TRBJ1-4; tentative D call: TRBD1 (6 bases). CDR3 length: 16 amino acids. The V gene lost 4 bases and the J gene lost 2 bases, with 14 bases spanning the gap. Germline V gene lookup returns CDR1 SNHLY and CDR2 FYNNEI. The CDR3 sequence: CASSGLGGRTNEKLFF. The CDR3 DNA follows: TGTGCCAGCAGTGGTTTGGGGGGGCGGACTAATGAAAAACTGTTTTTT.

This clone came up a few times. The gene calls are TRBV6-6 and TRBJ2-1; D perhaps matches TRBD1 (5 bases). The V gene lost 3 bases and the J gene lost 10 bases, with 10 bases spanning the gap. Germline lookup yields CDR1 MNHNY and CDR2 SVGAGI (reference sequence). The CDR3 length is 12 residues. The CDR3 region is CASSYSRGEQFF. The DNA for the CDR3 is TGTGCCAGCAGTTATAGTAGGGGCGAGCAGTTCTTC.

The genes are TRBV5-4 and TRBJ1-2, with no clear D. Trimming removed 4 bases from V and 2 bases from J, with 18 bases in between. The CDR3 runs 16 residues. From germline, CDR1 is SGHNT and CDR2 YYREEE (reference sequence). CDR3 residues: CASSPGLSNTNYGYTF. The CDR3 DNA reads as TGTGCCAGCAGCCCGGGCCTAAGCAATACAAACTATGGCTACACCTTC.

This rearrangement joins TRBV9 to TRBJ2-7; 10 bases map to TRBD2. The CDR3 is 15 residues long. The V segment lost 4 bases and the J segment 3 bases; nucleotides outside the gene matches: 7. Germline V gene data show CDR1 as SGDLS and CDR2 as YYNGEE. The CDR3 DNA follows: TGTGCCAGCAGCCCACATTGGACTAGCGGCTACGAGCAGTACTTC. Its translation: CASSPHWTSGYEQYF.

The chain is built from TRBV9 and TRBJ1-1; no reliable D call. The V gene's germline CDR1 is SGDLS and CDR2 YYNGEE. The CDR3 has 13 residues. The V gene lost 4 bases and the J gene lost 0 bases, with 7 bases spanning the gap. The CDR3 coding sequence is TGTGCCAGCAGCCCCCCTATGAACACTGAAGCTTTCTTT. This codes for CASSPPMNTEAFF.

This clone came up a few times. This chain joins TRBV27 and TRBJ2-3; 9 bases are a match to TRBD2. Germline trimming cut 2 bases from V and 7 bases from J; bases unmatched to any gene: 7. CDR1 is MNHEY and CDR2 is SMNVEV in the germline V gene (reference sequence). The CDR3 runs 15 residues. In DNA, the CDR3 is TGTGCCAGCAGTTTAGGGCGGGGGGGCCCGAATACGCAGTATTTT. It yields the protein CASSLGRGGPNTQYF.

This clone appeared a few times. The chain couples TRBV3-1 (or the pseudogene TRBV3-2) to TRBJ1-2; 7 positions agree with TRBD1. V was pared by 0 bases and J by 7 bases, with 8 bases of the junction left unmatched. The CDR3 has 15 residues. Looked up from germline, CDR1 is LGHDT and CDR2 is YNNKEL (reference sequence). This CDR3 reads CASSQDHQGVVGYTF. The CDR3 DNA follows: TGTGCCAGCAGCCAAGACCATCAGGGGGTGGTTGGCTACACCTTC.

Comments on this clone: Additional DNA sequences in this sample encode the identical CDR3. This chain joins TRBV9 and TRBJ2-1; no clear D gene. V was shortened by 2 bases and J by 6 bases, with 6 bases between the two germline ends. Germline-derived CDR1 and CDR2 are SGDLS and YYNGEE. The length of the CDR3 is 12 residues. This chain's CDR3 is CASSVGRNEQFF. CDR3 DNA sequence: TGTGCCAGCAGCGTCGGACGCAATGAGCAGTTCTTC.

The gene calls are TRBV18 and TRBJ2-1; TRBD1 might be the D (6 bases). CDR3 length equals 16 residues. Germline V gene data show CDR1 as KGHSH and CDR2 as LQKENI. Trimming took 2 bases from V and 5 from J, leaving 16 bases between them. CDR3 residues: CASSPGARGSHNEQFF. The CDR3 DNA follows: TGTGCCAGCTCACCAGGAGCGAGGGGGAGTCACAATGAGCAGTTCTTC.

The chain carries TRBV6-5 and TRBJ1-5; D gene ambiguous. Germline V gene lookup returns CDR1 MNHEY and CDR2 SVGAGI. This CDR3 is 12 amino acids long. The V end lost 6 bases, the J end lost 6 bases, and 9 bases lay between the germline ends. The CDR3 DNA reads as TGTGCCAGCAGGCAGGAGTCTCAGCCCCAGCATTTT. Translating gives CASRQESQPQHF.

The sample holds a few counts of this clone. The chain has TRBV7-9 and TRBJ1-4, with 7 bases aligning to TRBD1. The germline V gene encodes CDR1 SEHNR and CDR2 FQNEAQ (reference sequence). The CDR3 runs 13 residues. The V gene end was trimmed by 5 bases and the J gene end by 5 bases; junction bases not matched to a gene: 2. The CDR3 region is CASSGTENEKLFF. As DNA, the CDR3 is TGTGCCAGCAGCGGGACAGAGAATGAAAAACTGTTTTTT.

V is TRBV11-2 and J is TRBJ1-2, with D unclear. CDR1 is SGHAT, CDR2 FQNNGV, per germline. V lost 2 bases to trimming and J lost 4 bases, with 11 bases between them. This CDR3 is built from 14 residues. CDR3 nucleotides: TGTGCCAGCAGCTTACCCCACAGCCTCTATGGCTACACCTTC. The encoded protein is CASSLPHSLYGYTF.

V and J are TRBV5-6 and TRBJ1-2, with D uncertain. The CDR3 consists of 14 residues. Germline V gives CDR1 SGHDT, CDR2 YYEEEE. The V end was cut by 2 bases, the J end by 4 bases, with 12 bases between. CDR3 in amino acids: CASSFRGRVYGYTF. DNA for the CDR3: TGTGCCAGCAGCTTCCGGGGTCGGGTCTATGGCTACACCTTC.

This chain connects TRBV18 to TRBJ1-4; D possibly corresponds to TRBD1 (6 bases). Germline CDR1 reads KGHSH; CDR2 reads LQKENI. CDR3 size: 16 residues. Deletions cut 6 bases from V and 7 bases from J, with 21 bases between. CDR3 residues: CASSRPAGASGEKLFF. Written as DNA, the CDR3 is TGTGCCAGCTCTCGACCCGCAGGGGCCAGCGGTGAAAAACTGTTTTTT. Drawing the rest from reference TRBV18 and TRBJ1-4, the complete variable domain is NAGVMQNPRHLVRRRGQEARLRCSPMKGHSHVYWYRQLPEEGLKFMVYLQKENIIDESGMPKERFSAEFPKEGPSILRIQQVVRGDSAAYFCASSRPAGASGEKLFFGSGTQLSVL.

This chain uses TRBV11-2 with TRBJ2-1; possibly TRBD1 or TRBD2 for D (6 bases each). V was clipped by 5 bases and J by 1 base, with 15 bases between them. Germline CDR1 is SGHAT and CDR2 is FQNNGV. CDR3 length equals 16 residues. This chain's CDR3 is CASSPTQGTSYNEQFF. The CDR3 coding sequence is TGTGCCAGCAGCCCCACCCAGGGGACTTCCTACAATGAGCAGTTCTTC. The full variable domain, its missing parts supplied by reference TRBV11-2 and TRBJ2-1, is EAGVAQSPRYKIIEKRQSVAFWCNPISGHATLYWYQQILGQGPKLLIQFQNNGVVDDSQLPKDRFSAERLKGVDSTLKIQPAKLEDSAVYLCASSPTQGTSYNEQFFGPGTRLTVL.